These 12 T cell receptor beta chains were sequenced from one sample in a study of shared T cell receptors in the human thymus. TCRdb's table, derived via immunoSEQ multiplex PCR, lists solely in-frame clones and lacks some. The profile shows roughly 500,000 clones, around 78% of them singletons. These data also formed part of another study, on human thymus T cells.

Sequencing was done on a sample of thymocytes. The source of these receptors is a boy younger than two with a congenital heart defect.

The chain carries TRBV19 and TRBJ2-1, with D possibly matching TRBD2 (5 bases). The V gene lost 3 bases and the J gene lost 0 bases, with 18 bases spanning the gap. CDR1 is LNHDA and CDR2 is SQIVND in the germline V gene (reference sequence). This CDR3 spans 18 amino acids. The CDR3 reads CASSIETQRLGSYNEQFF. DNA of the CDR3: TGTGCCAGTAGTATTGAAACCCAGCGGTTGGGCTCCTACAATGAGCAGTTCTTC.

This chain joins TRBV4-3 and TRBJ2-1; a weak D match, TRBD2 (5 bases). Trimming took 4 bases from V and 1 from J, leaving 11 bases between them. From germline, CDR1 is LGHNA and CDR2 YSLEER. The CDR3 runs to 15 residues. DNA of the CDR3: TGCGCCAGCAGCCCCGAAGAGCGGTCCTACAATGAGCAGTTCTTC. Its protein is CASSPEERSYNEQFF.

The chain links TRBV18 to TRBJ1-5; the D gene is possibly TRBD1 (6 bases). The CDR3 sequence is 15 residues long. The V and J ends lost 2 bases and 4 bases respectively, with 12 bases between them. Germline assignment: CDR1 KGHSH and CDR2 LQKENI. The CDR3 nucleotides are TGTGCCAGCTCACCAACGGACAGTAAGAATCAGCCCCAGCATTTT. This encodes CASSPTDSKNQPQHF.

This CDR3 is CASNPVGLAAYNEQFF. The CDR3 region has the DNA TGTGCCAGCAACCCCGTCGGGCTAGCGGCTTACAATGAGCAGTTCTTC. V and J are TRBV27 and TRBJ2-1, with 7 bases matching TRBD2. The CDR3 is 16 amino acids. Germline CDR1 is MNHEY and CDR2 is SMNVEV (reference sequence). The trim removed 7 bases at V and 4 bases at J, leaving 13 bases unmatched.

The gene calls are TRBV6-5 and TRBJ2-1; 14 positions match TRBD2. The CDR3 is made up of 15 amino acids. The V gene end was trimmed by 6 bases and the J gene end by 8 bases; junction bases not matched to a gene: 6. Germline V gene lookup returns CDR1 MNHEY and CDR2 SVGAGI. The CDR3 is CASSRTSGRRDEQFF. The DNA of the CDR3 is TGTGCCAGCAGCCGGACTAGCGGGAGGAGGGATGAGCAGTTCTTC.

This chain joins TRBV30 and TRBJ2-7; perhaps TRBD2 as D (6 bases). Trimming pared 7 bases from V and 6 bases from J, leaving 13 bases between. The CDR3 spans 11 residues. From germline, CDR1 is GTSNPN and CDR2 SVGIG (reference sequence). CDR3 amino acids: CASSPGGEQYF. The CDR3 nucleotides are TGTGCCTCCTCCCCCGGGGGCGAGCAGTACTTC.

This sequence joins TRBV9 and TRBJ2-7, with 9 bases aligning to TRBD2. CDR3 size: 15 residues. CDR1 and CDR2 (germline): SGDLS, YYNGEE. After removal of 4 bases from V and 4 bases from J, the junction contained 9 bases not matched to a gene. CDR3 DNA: TGTGCCAGCAGCCCCGGGGTAGCGGGAGCATACGAGCAGTACTTC. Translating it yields CASSPGVAGAYEQYF.

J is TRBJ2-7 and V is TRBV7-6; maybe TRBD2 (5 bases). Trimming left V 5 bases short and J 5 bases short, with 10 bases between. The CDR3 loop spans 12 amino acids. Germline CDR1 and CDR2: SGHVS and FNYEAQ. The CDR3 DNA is TGTGCCAGCAGCCCCCGGGATGACGAGCAGTACTTC. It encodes CASSPRDDEQYF.

The CDR3 is CASAVRLAETQYF. In DNA, the CDR3 is TGTGCCAGCGCAGTAAGACTAGCGGAAACGCAGTACTTC. This rearrangement joins TRBV6-5 to TRBJ2-7; TRBD2 agrees at 9 bases. Germline V gives CDR1 MNHEY, CDR2 SVGAGI. Trimming took 8 bases from V and 9 from J; bases not matched to a gene: 11. The CDR3 sequence is 13 residues long.

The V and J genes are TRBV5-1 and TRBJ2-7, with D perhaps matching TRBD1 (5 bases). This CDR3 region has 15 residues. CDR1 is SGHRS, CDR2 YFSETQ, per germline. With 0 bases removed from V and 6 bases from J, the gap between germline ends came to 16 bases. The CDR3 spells CASSLVGAVGREQYF. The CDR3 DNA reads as TGCGCCAGCAGCTTGGTAGGGGCGGTAGGTCGCGAGCAGTACTTC.

The CDR3 loop reads CALAAGTTDTQYF. CDR3 DNA: TGTGCCCTTGCGGCGGGTACGACAGATACGCAGTATTTT. This chain links TRBV7-9 with TRBJ2-3; tentative D call: TRBD2 (5 bases). The CDR3 is 13 amino acids. Trimming cost V 11 bases and J 3 bases, with 15 bases left between them. Germline V gene sequence: CDR1 SEHNR, CDR2 FQNEAQ (reference sequence).

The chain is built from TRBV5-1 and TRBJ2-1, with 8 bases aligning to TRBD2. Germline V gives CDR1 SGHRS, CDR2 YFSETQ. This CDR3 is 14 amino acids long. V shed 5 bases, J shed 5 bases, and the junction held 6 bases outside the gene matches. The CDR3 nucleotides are TGCGCCAGCAGAAGGGCTAGCGGGCACAATGAGCAGTTCTTC. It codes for CASRRASGHNEQFF.